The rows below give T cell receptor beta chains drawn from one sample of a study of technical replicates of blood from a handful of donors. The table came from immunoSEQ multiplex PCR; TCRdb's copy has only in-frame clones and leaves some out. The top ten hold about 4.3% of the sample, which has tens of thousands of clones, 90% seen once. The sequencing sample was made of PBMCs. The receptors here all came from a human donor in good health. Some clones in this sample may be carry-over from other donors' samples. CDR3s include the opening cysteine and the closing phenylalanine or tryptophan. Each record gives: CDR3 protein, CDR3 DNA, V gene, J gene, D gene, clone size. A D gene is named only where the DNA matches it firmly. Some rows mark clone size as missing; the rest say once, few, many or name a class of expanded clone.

CSVPGTGVLGEQFF,TGCAGCGTTCCCGGGACAGGGGTTTTAGGTGAGCAGTTCTTC,TRBV29-1,TRBJ2-1,TRBD1,-
CASSSSPERSTDTQYF,TGCGCCAGCAGCTCCTCGCCCGAGCGTAGCACAGATACGCAGTATTTT,TRBV5-1,TRBJ2-3,-,-
CASSYHMSIMNTEAFF,TGCGCCAGCAGCTATCATATGTCTATCATGAACACTGAAGCTTTCTTT,TRBV4-1,TRBJ1-1,-,-
CASSRGGLDTDTQYF,TGTGCCAGCAGCCGGGGGGGACTAGACACAGATACGCAGTATTTT,TRBV11-3,TRBJ2-3,TRBD2,-
CASSPPGLELYEQFF,TGCGCCAGCAGCCCACCGGGACTAGAATTATATGAGCAGTTCTTC,TRBV5-1,TRBJ2-1,TRBD2,-
CASSRLSGELFF,TGTGCCAGCAGCCGTCTTTCCGGGGAGCTGTTTTTT,TRBV7-9,TRBJ2-2,-,-
CASSFGQTYEQYF,TGTGCCAGTAGTTTTGGACAAACATACGAGCAGTACTTC,TRBV19,TRBJ2-7,-,-
CASSGFRRGSGWETQYF,TGTGCCAGCAGTGGTTTTCGGCGCGGGAGTGGTTGGGAGACCCAGTACTTC,TRBV2,TRBJ2-5,TRBD2,-
CASSLDSNYEQYF,TGTGCCAGCAGCCTTGACTCCAACTACGAGCAGTACTTC,TRBV7-3,TRBJ2-7,-,-
CASSLGVGEAEETQYF,TGTGCCAGCAGCTTGGGTGTAGGGGAGGCCGAAGAGACCCAGTACTTC,TRBV5-6,TRBJ2-5,-,once
CASSLGSTNYGYTF,TGTGCCAGCAGCTTGGGGAGTACTAACTATGGCTACACCTTC,TRBV5-6,TRBJ1-2,-,-
CASTQNPTVLNTEAFF,TGTGCCAGCACTCAAAATCCCACAGTCTTGAACACTGAAGCTTTCTTT,TRBV27,TRBJ1-1,-,once
CASSQRGTGGEGTEAFF,TGCGCCAGCAGCCAAAGGGGGACAGGGGGCGAGGGCACTGAAGCTTTCTTT,TRBV4-3,TRBJ1-1,TRBD1,-
CASSYLYEQYF,TGTGCCAGCAGTTACCTATACGAGCAGTACTTC,TRBV6-5,TRBJ2-7,-,-
CASSQRDRGYEQYF,TGTGCCAGCAGCCAACGGGACAGGGGTTACGAGCAGTACTTC,TRBV27,TRBJ2-7,TRBD1,-
CAWDRTNYGYTF,TGTGCCTGGGACAGAACTAACTATGGCTACACCTTC,TRBV30,TRBJ1-2,-,-
CASSTAPLGGGEQYF,TGTGCCAGCAGTACAGCGCCCTTGGGCGGAGGCGAGCAGTACTTC,TRBV13,TRBJ2-7,-,-
CASSRTGADTQYF,TGTGCCAGCAGCAGAACAGGCGCAGATACGCAGTATTTT,TRBV6-5,TRBJ2-3,-,-
CASSLSTSGGVRDTQYF,TGCGCCAGCAGTCTTTCGACTAGCGGGGGAGTGAGAGATACGCAGTATTTT,TRBV4-1,TRBJ2-3,TRBD2,-